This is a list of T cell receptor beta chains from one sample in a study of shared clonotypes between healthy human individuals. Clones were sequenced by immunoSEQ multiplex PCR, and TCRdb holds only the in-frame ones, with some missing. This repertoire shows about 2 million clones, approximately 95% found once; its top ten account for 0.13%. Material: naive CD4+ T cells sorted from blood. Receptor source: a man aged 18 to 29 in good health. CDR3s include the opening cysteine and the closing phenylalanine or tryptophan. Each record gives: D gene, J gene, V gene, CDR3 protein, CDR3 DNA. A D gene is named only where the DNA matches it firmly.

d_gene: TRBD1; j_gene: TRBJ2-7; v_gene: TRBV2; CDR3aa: CASSRDSGFYEQYF; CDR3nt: TGTGCCAGCAGCCGGGACAGTGGGTTTTACGAGCAGTACTTC
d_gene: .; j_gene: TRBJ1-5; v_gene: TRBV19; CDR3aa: CASSTQVNQPQHF; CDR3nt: TGTGCCAGTAGTACCCAGGTGAATCAGCCCCAGCATTTT
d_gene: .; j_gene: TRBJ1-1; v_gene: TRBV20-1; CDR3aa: CSARTVPEAFF; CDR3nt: TGCAGTGCTAGAACGGTGCCTGAAGCTTTCTTT
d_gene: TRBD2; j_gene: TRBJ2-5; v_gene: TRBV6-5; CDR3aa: CASSYSRGRAGETQYF; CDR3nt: TGTGCCAGCAGTTACTCGCGCGGGAGGGCCGGGGAGACCCAGTACTTC
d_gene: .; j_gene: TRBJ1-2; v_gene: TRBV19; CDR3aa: CASSIDRGRASGYTF; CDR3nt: TGTGCCAGTAGTATAGATCGGGGCAGGGCCTCTGGCTACACCTTC
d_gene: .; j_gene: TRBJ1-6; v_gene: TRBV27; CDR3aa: CASSPGYPGTYNSPLHF; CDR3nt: TGTGCCAGCAGTCCGGGATACCCTGGCACCTATAATTCACCCCTCCACTTT
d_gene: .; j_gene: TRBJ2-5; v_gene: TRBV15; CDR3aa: CATSRTGTTQETQYF; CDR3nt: TGTGCCACCAGCAGAACCGGGACAACCCAAGAGACCCAGTACTTC
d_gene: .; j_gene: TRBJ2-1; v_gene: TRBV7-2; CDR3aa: CASSPTRNNEQFF; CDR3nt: TGTGCCAGCAGCCCTACTAGAAACAATGAGCAGTTCTTC
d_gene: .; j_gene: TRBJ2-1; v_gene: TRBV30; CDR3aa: CAWSGGSYNEQFF; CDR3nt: TGTGCCTGGAGCGGGGGTTCCTACAATGAGCAGTTCTTC
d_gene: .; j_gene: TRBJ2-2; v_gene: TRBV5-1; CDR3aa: CASSPRAGTGELFF; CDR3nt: TGCGCCAGCAGCCCCCGGGCAGGAACCGGGGAGCTGTTTTTT
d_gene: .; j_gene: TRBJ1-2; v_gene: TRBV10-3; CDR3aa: CAISEDGYTF; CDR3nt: TGTGCCATCAGTGAGGATGGCTACACCTTC